This TCR beta chain was sequenced for a study of blood T cell repertoires in COVID-19. Original processing notes: Reference gene primers were amplified, and this amplification served to estimate nucleated cell counts. Data came from immunoSEQ multiplex PCR; TCRdb stores just in-frame clones and leaves some out. Clonal size and the V and J genes are those of that table, whereas D and trimming came from the DNA. The sample shows about 200,000 clones, around 82% of them seen only once. The V and J ends lost 4 bases and 2 bases respectively, with 19 bases between them. The CDR3 has 16 amino acids. CDR1 and CDR2 (germline): SGHRS, YFSETQ.

Sequenced material: PBMCs or T cells enriched from blood (not recorded which). The clonotype originates from a woman between 40 and 50 years old with acute COVID-19. The V and J genes are TRBV5-1 and TRBJ2-7, with D tentatively TRBD1 (7 bases). Here the CDR3 reads CASSPGFRGDTYEQYF. The CDR3 DNA reads TGCGCCAGCAGCCCTGGCTTCAGGGGGGATACCTACGAGCAGTACTTC.